This is a list of T cell receptor beta chains from one sample in a study of blood T cell repertoires in COVID-19. Data came from immunoSEQ multiplex PCR; TCRdb stores just in-frame clones and leaves some out. The sample holds about 51,000 clones, 75% to 90% seen once. The specimen sequenced was peripheral blood. Receptors originate from a man aged 60 to 75 with acute or convalescent COVID-19. Both conserved end residues are part of each CDR3. A D gene is named only where the DNA matches it firmly. Clone size is given for some rows only: seen once, a few or many times, or a class if the clone is expanded.

j_gene | v_gene | d_gene | abundance | CDR3aa | CDR3nt
TRBJ1-2 | TRBV6-2/TRBV6-3 | - | - | CASSYGPESYTF | TGTGCCAGCAGTTACGGGCCAGAGAGCTACACCTTC
TRBJ1-6 | TRBV4-1 | - | few | CASSPDRPLGTLHF | TGCGCCAGCAGCCCCGACAGGCCCCTCGGCACCCTCCACTTT
TRBJ2-2 | TRBV6-6 | - | - | CASSPTTGELFF | TGTGCCAGCTCCCCTACCACCGGGGAGCTGTTTTTT
TRBJ1-2 | TRBV2 | - | - | CASSEAPGYRGYTF | TGTGCCAGCAGTGAGGCACCAGGGTATCGTGGCTACACCTTC
TRBJ2-3 | TRBV6-1 | - | - | CASSEAIAERTDTQYF | TGTGCCAGCAGTGAAGCAATCGCGGAACGCACAGATACGCAGTATTTT
TRBJ1-1 | TRBV18 | - | - | CASSPSTGWNTEAFF | TGTGCCAGCTCACCATCCACAGGGTGGAACACTGAAGCTTTCTTT
TRBJ2-7 | TRBV27 | TRBD1 | - | CASSPLGQGGSYEQYF | TGTGCCAGCAGTCCGCTGGGACAGGGGGGATCCTACGAGCAGTACTTC
TRBJ2-7 | TRBV5-1 | - | - | CASSFQAPYEQYF | TGCGCCAGCAGCTTTCAGGCCCCCTACGAGCAGTACTTC
TRBJ1-5 | TRBV4-1 | - | - | CASSQGSFRAYQPQHF | TGCGCCAGCAGCCAAGGCAGCTTCAGGGCCTATCAGCCCCAGCATTTT
TRBJ2-3 | TRBV3-1/TRBV3-2 | TRBD2 | - | CASSQGLAMADTQYF | TGTGCCAGCAGCCAAGGACTAGCAATGGCAGATACGCAGTATTTT
TRBJ2-6 | TRBV6-2/TRBV6-3 | TRBD1 | - | CASSFYGTVFSSGANVLTF | TGTGCCAGCAGTTTTTACGGGACAGTATTTTCCTCTGGGGCCAACGTCCTGACTTTC
TRBJ2-3 | TRBV4-2 | TRBD2 | - | CASSPTSAVAGETQYF | TGTGCCAGCAGCCCGACGAGTGCGGTAGCGGGGGAGACGCAGTATTTT
TRBJ2-7 | TRBV7-7 | TRBD2 | once | CASSLGERLAAYEQYF | TGTGCTAGCAGCTTAGGGGAGAGACTAGCGGCCTACGAGCAGTACTTC
TRBJ2-7 | TRBV7-3 | - | - | CASSSKSGDRVHEQYF | TGTGCCAGCAGCTCAAAATCAGGGGATCGGGTGCACGAGCAGTACTTC
TRBJ2-1 | TRBV3-1/TRBV3-2 | TRBD2 | - | CASSRGLAGGPNNEQFF | TGTGCCAGCAGCCGGGGACTAGCGGGGGGGCCGAACAATGAGCAGTTCTTC
TRBJ2-1 | TRBV6-4 | TRBD2 | - | CASSDTSGGANEQFF | TGTGCCAGCAGTGACACTAGCGGGGGGGCCAATGAGCAGTTCTTC